Listed below are T cell receptor beta chains from one sample, sequenced in a study of breast tumors, draining lymph nodes, adjacent tissues. TCRdb reprocessed the multiplex PCR reads with MiXCR, giving one entry per CDR3 protein. The sample includes 160,000 or so distinct CDR3 sequences, around 33% of them seen just once. Sequenced material: axillary lymph node tissue. These receptor sequences come from a female donor with breast cancer. Some clones in this sample may be carry-over from other donors' samples. The CDR3 runs from the conserved cysteine through the conserved F or W. D genes are given only for firm matches. Not every row has a clone size; where given, it reads once, few, many or a size class.

DNA	CDR3	size	D	J	V
TGTGCCAGCGGCCTAGGGGTGGCAGATACGCAGTATTTT	CASGLGVADTQYF	-	-	TRBJ2-3	TRBV6-5
TGTGCCAGCAGCCCCACAGGGGGCACGCGTACCGGGGAGCTGTTTTTT	CASSPTGGTRTGELFF	-	TRBD1	TRBJ2-2	TRBV3-1
TGTGCCACTCGAGGGGGGGTAGATACGCAGTATTTT	CATRGGVDTQYF	few	-	TRBJ2-3	TRBV28
TGTGCCAGCAGTTTCAGGGGCGGACAGGGGGCTCGACAGCCCCAGCATTTT	CASSFRGGQGARQPQHF	many	TRBD1	TRBJ1-5	TRBV28
TGCAGTGCTAGAGGGGGGACAGGGGGCTACACCTTC	CSARGGTGGYTF	once	TRBD1	TRBJ1-2	TRBV20-1
TGTGCCAGCAGCTTAGCGGGCGGGAATGAGCAGTTCTTC	CASSLAGGNEQFF	many	-	TRBJ2-1	TRBV7-6
TGCAGTGCTAGGGGGGAAGCTGGAAACACCATATATTTT	CSARGEAGNTIYF	many	-	TRBJ1-3	TRBV20-1
TGTGCCAGCACCCTTGGGGTGGCTAATGAAAAACTGTTTTTT	CASTLGVANEKLFF	many	-	TRBJ1-4	TRBV12-3/TRBV12-4
TGTGCCTGGAACATGCTGCGGGCAGGGGAAGAAAAACTGTTTTTT	CAWNMLRAGEEKLFF	many	-	TRBJ1-4	TRBV30
TGTGCCAGCAGCTTTTCCACAGCCAACACTGAAGCTTTCTTT	CASSFSTANTEAFF	few	-	TRBJ1-1	TRBV7-9
TGCAGCGTTGCGCCAGGGGCTGGTTCCTACAATGAGCAGTTCTTC	CSVAPGAGSYNEQFF	many	-	TRBJ2-1	TRBV29-1
TGTGCCACCAGTGACCAAGGGACAGGGAACAATGAGCAGTTCTTC	CATSDQGTGNNEQFF	many	TRBD1	TRBJ2-1	TRBV24-1
TGTGCCAGTTGGGAGGCCAACGTCCTGACTTTC	CASWEANVLTF	-	-	TRBJ2-6	TRBV7-9
TGTGCCAGCAGTCCCGGACTAGGTAGCACAGATACGCAGTATTTT	CASSPGLGSTDTQYF	many	TRBD2	TRBJ2-3	TRBV6-6
TGTGCCAGCAGCTTGCGCCTAGGAGGGGCCAACGTCCTGACTTTC	CASSLRLGGANVLTF	many	-	TRBJ2-6	TRBV11-2
TGCAGCGTGGGAAAAGACAGGGACGCCTACGAGCAGTACTTC	CSVGKDRDAYEQYF	many	TRBD1	TRBJ2-7	TRBV29-1
TGTGCCAGCTCACCAGAGAGTTCCTATGGCTACACCTTC	CASSPESSYGYTF	many	-	TRBJ1-2	TRBV18
TGTGCCAGCAGCCTACAAAGGACGGGGGGGCAGTACTTC	CASSLQRTGGQYF	few	TRBD2	TRBJ2-7	TRBV7-2
TGTGCCAGCAGTCACTCGGGCGGGAGGGCCGGCGAGCAGTACTTC	CASSHSGGRAGEQYF	-	TRBD2	TRBJ2-7	TRBV6-1
TGTGCTAGCAGCGCAGGACTAGCGAACACCGGGGAGCTGTTTTTT	CASSAGLANTGELFF	many	TRBD2	TRBJ2-2	TRBV7-7
TGTGCCAGCAGGGACTCCCTCTCCTACGAGCAGTACTTC	CASRDSLSYEQYF	many	-	TRBJ2-7	TRBV2
TGCAGTGCTAGCGGGCCACTATCCTACAATGAGCAGTTCTTC	CSASGPLSYNEQFF	-	-	TRBJ2-1	TRBV20-1
TGTGCCAGCAGCCCCTCCAGGACTAGCGGGAGTACAGATACGCAGTATTTT	CASSPSRTSGSTDTQYF	many	TRBD2	TRBJ2-3	TRBV11-3
TGTGCCAGCAGCGCCACTCCGGGACAGGGTTACGAGCAGTACTTC	CASSATPGQGYEQYF	many	TRBD1	TRBJ2-7	TRBV9
TGTGCCAGCACCCGGGGGACTAGCGGGGGGTCTTATTACAATGAGCAGTTCTTC	CASTRGTSGGSYYNEQFF	many	TRBD2	TRBJ2-1	TRBV6-1
TGTGCCAGCGGGGACAGGGTCACAGATACGCAGTATTTT	CASGDRVTDTQYF	many	TRBD1	TRBJ2-3	TRBV2
TGTGCCTGCAGTGAGAGCAACTATGGCTACACCTTC	CACSESNYGYTF	-	-	TRBJ1-2	TRBV6-5
TGTGCCAGCAGTGCTGGAGAGACCCAGTACTTC	CASSAGETQYF	many	-	TRBJ2-5	TRBV2
TGTGCCAGCAGCTTGGAGTACGATCTTAGCGGAATATACAATGAGCAGTTCTTC	CASSLEYDLSGIYNEQFF	many	-	TRBJ2-1	TRBV7-8
TGCGCCAGCAGCCCGCCCCGGGACACCTTGAACACTGAAGCTTTCTTT	CASSPPRDTLNTEAFF	-	-	TRBJ1-1	TRBV4-1
TGTGCCAGTAGTCTCCAACTAGCGGGGGAGACAGATACGCAGTATTTT	CASSLQLAGETDTQYF	many	TRBD2	TRBJ2-3	TRBV19
TGTGCCTGGAAAATTGGCACCTACGAGCAGTACTTC	CAWKIGTYEQYF	many	-	TRBJ2-7	TRBV30
TGCAGCCAATGGGGGGGGAATGGCTACACCTTC	CSQWGGNGYTF	-	-	TRBJ1-2	TRBV29-1
TGTGCCAGCAGCATAAGACAGGGGAACACCGGGGAGCTGTTTTTT	CASSIRQGNTGELFF	-	TRBD1	TRBJ2-2	TRBV14
TGTGCCAGCAGAGACACCAGGGGGAAGATCGAAAAACTGTTTTTT	CASRDTRGKIEKLFF	many	TRBD1	TRBJ1-4	TRBV2
TGCGCCAGCAGCTTGGTAAGCGATGAGCAGTTCTTC	CASSLVSDEQFF	many	-	TRBJ2-1	TRBV5-1
TGTGCCAGCAGCTTAGGCAGCGGGGGTTACTACGAGCAGTACTTC	CASSLGSGGYYEQYF	many	TRBD2	TRBJ2-7	TRBV11-2
TGTGCCAGTAGTGCAGAGGCCGAGCAGTACTTC	CASSAEAEQYF	many	-	TRBJ2-7	TRBV19
TGTGCCAGCAGCTTAGCCTCCCAAGAGACCCAGTACTTC	CASSLASQETQYF	many	-	TRBJ2-5	TRBV7-8
TGTGCCAGCAGCGAGGGTCCCTCTGGAAACACCTTC	CASSEGPSGNTF	-	-	TRBJ1-2	TRBV9
TGTGCCAGTAGTATGTCAGGGACGGCCTATGGCTACACCTTC	CASSMSGTAYGYTF	-	-	TRBJ1-2	TRBV19
TGTGCCAGCTCCCCCGCCGGGGAGCTGTTTTTT	CASSPAGELFF	many	-	TRBJ2-2	TRBV7-8
TGTGCCAGCAGTTTAGTTCCCTCGACAGGGAGCTACGAGCAGTACTTC	CASSLVPSTGSYEQYF	many	TRBD1	TRBJ2-7	TRBV27
TGTGCCAGCAGTTTCACGGGGGTAGATAGTGAGCAGTCCTTC	CASSFTGVDSEQSF	-	-	TRBJ2-1	TRBV12-3/TRBV12-4
TGCAGTGCTAGACATCCGGGACAGGGGAGCTCCTATAATTCACCCCTCCACTTT	CSARHPGQGSSYNSPLHF	many	TRBD1	TRBJ1-6	TRBV20-1
TGTGCCAGCAGTCGCGACAGCCTAAACACCGGGGAGCTGTTTTTT	CASSRDSLNTGELFF	many	-	TRBJ2-2	TRBV2
TGCAGTGCTAGACTCCCCTGGACAGGGGGGAACACTAGCAATCAGCCCCAGCATTTT	CSARLPWTGGNTSNQPQHF	once	TRBD1	TRBJ1-5	TRBV20-1
TGTGCCAGTAGTTTGACAGCGGGAGTTGAGCAGTACTTC	CASSLTAGVEQYF	many	TRBD2	TRBJ2-7	TRBV19
TGTGCCAGCAGTTCAACTAGCGGGGGCGGGAGGCCTGAGCAGTTCTTC	CASSSTSGGGRPEQFF	once	TRBD2	TRBJ2-1	TRBV12-3/TRBV12-4
TGTGCCAGCAGTCACGCGGCCTCCTACGAGCAGTACTTC	CASSHAASYEQYF	many	-	TRBJ2-7	TRBV6-5
TGTGCCAGCAGCCCTGGAGGGGCGGACTATGGCTACACCTTC	CASSPGGADYGYTF	many	-	TRBJ1-2	TRBV9
TGCAGCGGCCTCACAGGGGCCTACGAGCAGTACTTC	CSGLTGAYEQYF	-	TRBD1	TRBJ2-7	TRBV29-1